Reported below is one T cell receptor (beta chain). Other DNA sequences of this sample code for an identical CDR3. This record comes from a study of cytomegalovirus exposure and HLA in healthy donors. Nominally healthy donors provided the samples, though records likely missed some immune exposures. The V end was cut by 3 bases, the J end by 5 bases, with 10 bases between. Per the germline V gene, CDR1 is MDHEN and CDR2 is SYDVKM. The CDR3 has 13 residues. The PCR had 60 Vbeta and 13 Jbeta primers. Using immunoSEQ multiplex PCR, the repertoire was profiled, and TCRdb retains in-frame clones only, with some absent. The sample includes 200,000 to 250,000 clones, approximately 78% of them seen just once.

The sequencing input was PBMCs. The chain combines TRBV28 with TRBJ1-1; possibly TRBD1 for D (5 bases). This sequence was found in a woman in her thirties or forties in good health and CMV-seronegative. The CDR3 DNA reads as TGTGCCAGCAGTTTTAGGGGTAAGACTGAAGCTTTCTTT. It specifies CASSFRGKTEAFF. The variable domain in full, completed from reference TRBV28 and TRBJ1-1, reads DVKVTQSSRYLVKRTGEKVFLECVQDMDHENMFWYRQDPGLGLRLIYFSYDVKMKEKGDIPEGYSVSREKKERFSLILESASTNQTSMYLCASSFRGKTEAFFGQGTRLTVV.